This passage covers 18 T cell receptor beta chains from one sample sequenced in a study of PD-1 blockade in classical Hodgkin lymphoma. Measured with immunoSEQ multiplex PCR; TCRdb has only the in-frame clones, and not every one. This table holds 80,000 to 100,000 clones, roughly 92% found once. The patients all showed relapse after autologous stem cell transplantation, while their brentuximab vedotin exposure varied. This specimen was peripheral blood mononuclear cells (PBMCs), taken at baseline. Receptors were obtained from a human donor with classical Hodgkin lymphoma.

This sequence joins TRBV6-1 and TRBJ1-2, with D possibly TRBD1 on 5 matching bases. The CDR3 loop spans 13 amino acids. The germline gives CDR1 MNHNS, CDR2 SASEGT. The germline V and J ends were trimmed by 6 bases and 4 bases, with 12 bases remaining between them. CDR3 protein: CASSPFGTYGYTF. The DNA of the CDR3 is TGTGCCAGCAGCCCCTTTGGGACCTATGGCTACACCTTC.

The CDR3 loop reads CASSLARYNEQFF. DNA for the CDR3: TGTGCCAGCAGCTTAGCCCGGTATAATGAGCAGTTCTTC. The chain couples TRBV11-3 to TRBJ2-1, with no clear D. The CDR3 runs to 13 residues. Germline CDR1 SGHNT, CDR2 YENEEA. The germline V and J ends were trimmed by 1 base and 7 bases, with 8 bases remaining between them.

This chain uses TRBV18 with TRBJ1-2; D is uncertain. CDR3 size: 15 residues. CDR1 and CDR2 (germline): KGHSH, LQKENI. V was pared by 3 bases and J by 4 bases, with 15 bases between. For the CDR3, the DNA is TGTGCCAGCTCACCTGGGCTCGAAAGATCCTATGGCTACACCTTC. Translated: CASSPGLERSYGYTF.

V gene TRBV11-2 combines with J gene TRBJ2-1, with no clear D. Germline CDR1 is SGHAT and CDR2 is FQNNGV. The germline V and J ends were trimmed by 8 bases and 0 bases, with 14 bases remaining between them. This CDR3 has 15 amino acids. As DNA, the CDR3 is TGTGCCAGCTCATTACCCACCCACTCCTACAATGAGCAGTTCTTC. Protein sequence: CASSLPTHSYNEQFF.

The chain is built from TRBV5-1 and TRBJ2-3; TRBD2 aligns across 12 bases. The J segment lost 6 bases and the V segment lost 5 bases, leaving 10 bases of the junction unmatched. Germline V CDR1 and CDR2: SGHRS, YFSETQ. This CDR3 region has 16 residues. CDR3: CASRPGLAGSWDTQYF. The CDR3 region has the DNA TGCGCCAGCAGGCCCGGACTAGCGGGAAGTTGGGATACGCAGTATTTT. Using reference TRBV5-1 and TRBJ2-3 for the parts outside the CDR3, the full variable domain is KAGVTQTPRYLIKTRGQQVTLSCSPISGHRSVSWYQQTPGQGLQFLFEYFSETQRNKGNFPGRFSGRQFSNSRSEMNVSTLELGDSALYLCASRPGLAGSWDTQYFGPGTRLTVL.

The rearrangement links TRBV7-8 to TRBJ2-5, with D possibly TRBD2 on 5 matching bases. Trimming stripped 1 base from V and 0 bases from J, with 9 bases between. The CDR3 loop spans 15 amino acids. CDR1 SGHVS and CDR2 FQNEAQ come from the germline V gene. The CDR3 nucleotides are TGTGCCAGCAGCTTAGTTCTAGCTCACCAAGAGACCCAGTACTTC. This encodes CASSLVLAHQETQYF.

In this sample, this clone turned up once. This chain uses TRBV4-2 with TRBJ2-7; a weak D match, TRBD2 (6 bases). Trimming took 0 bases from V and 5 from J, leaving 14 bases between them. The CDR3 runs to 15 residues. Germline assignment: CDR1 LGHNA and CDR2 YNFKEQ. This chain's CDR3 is CASSQDGGAGDEQYF. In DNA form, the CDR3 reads TGTGCCAGCAGCCAAGACGGAGGGGCCGGGGACGAGCAGTACTTC.

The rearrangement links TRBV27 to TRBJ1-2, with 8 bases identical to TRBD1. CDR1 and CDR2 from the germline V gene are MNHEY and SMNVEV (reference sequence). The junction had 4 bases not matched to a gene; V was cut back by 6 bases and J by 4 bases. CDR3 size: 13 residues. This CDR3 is CASRRTGIYGYTF. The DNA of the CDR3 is TGTGCCAGCAGGCGGACAGGGATCTATGGCTACACCTTC.

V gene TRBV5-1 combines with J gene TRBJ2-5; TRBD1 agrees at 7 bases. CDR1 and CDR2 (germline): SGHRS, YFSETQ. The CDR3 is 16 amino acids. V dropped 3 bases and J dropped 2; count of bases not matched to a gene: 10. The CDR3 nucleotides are TGCGCCAGCAGCTCACTGGGGACAGAAGTACAAGAGACCCAGTACTTC. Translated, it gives CASSSLGTEVQETQYF. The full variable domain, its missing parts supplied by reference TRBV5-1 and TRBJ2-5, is KAGVTQTPRYLIKTRGQQVTLSCSPISGHRSVSWYQQTPGQGLQFLFEYFSETQRNKGNFPGRFSGRQFSNSRSEMNVSTLELGDSALYLCASSSLGTEVQETQYFGPGTRLLVL.

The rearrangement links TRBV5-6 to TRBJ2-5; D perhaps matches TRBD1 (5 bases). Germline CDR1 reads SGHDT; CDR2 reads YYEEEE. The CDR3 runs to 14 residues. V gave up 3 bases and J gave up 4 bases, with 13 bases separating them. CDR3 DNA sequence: TGTGCCAGCAGCTCCAGGGTTAGGGGAGAGACCCAGTACTTC. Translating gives CASSSRVRGETQYF.

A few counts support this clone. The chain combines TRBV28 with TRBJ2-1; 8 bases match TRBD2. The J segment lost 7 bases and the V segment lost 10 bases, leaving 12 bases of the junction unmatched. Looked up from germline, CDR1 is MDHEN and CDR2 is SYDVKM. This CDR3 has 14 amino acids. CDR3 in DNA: TGTGCCACCAAGATAGCGGGAAGGGTTAATGAGCAGTTCTTC. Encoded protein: CATKIAGRVNEQFF.

The CDR3 here is CASSLLLGFSGQDTQYF. The CDR3 DNA reads as TGTGCCAGCAGCTTACTGCTAGGGTTTAGCGGGCAAGATACGCAGTATTTT. This rearrangement joins TRBV11-1 to TRBJ2-3; 7 bases line up with TRBD2. V was pared by 2 bases and J by 5 bases, with 13 bases of the junction left unmatched. Germline loops: CDR1 SGHAT, CDR2 FQDESV (reference sequence). This CDR3 is 17 amino acids long. Variable domain in full (rest from reference TRBV11-1 and TRBJ2-3): EAEVAQSPRYKITEKSQAVAFWCDPISGHATLYWYRQILGQGPELLVQFQDESVVDDSQLPKDRFSAERLKGVDSTLKIQPAELGDSAMYLCASSLLLGFSGQDTQYFGPGTRLTVL.

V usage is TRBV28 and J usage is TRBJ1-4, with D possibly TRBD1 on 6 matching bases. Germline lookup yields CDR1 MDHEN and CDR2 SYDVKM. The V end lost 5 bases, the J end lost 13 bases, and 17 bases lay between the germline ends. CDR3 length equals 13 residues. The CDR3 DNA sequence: TGTGCCAGCAGTCTACAACAGGGAAAGGGACTGTTTTTT. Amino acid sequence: CASSLQQGKGLFF.

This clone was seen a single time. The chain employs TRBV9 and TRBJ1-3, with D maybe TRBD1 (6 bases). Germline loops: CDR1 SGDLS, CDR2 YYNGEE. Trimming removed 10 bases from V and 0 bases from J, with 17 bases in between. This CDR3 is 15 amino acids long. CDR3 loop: CARTRTDTSGNTIYF. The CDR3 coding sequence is TGTGCCCGAACCCGGACAGATACCTCTGGAAACACCATATATTTT.

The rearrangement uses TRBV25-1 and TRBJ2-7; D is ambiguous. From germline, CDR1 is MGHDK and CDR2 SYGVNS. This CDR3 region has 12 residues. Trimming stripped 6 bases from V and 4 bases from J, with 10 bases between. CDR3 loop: CASRFLSYEQYF. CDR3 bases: TGTGCCAGCAGGTTTCTCAGTTACGAGCAGTACTTC.

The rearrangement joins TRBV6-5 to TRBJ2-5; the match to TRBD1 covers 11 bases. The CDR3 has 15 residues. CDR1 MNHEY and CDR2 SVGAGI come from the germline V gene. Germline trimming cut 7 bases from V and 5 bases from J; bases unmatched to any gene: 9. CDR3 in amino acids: CASNTGQGDWETQYF. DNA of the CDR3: TGTGCCAGCAATACGGGACAGGGGGATTGGGAGACCCAGTACTTC.

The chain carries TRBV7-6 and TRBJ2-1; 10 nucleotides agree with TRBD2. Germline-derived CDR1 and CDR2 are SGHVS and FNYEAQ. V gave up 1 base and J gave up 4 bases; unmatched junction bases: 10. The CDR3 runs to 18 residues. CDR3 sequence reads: CASSLVWGTSAEYNEQFF. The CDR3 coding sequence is TGTGCCAGCAGCTTAGTTTGGGGGACTAGCGCCGAATACAATGAGCAGTTCTTC.

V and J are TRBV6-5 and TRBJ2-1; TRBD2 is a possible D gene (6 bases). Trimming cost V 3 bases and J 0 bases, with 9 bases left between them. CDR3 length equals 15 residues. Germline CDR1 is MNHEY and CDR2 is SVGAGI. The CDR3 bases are TGTGCCAGCAGTTATGGCGGGAACTCCTACAATGAGCAGTTCTTC. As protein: CASSYGGNSYNEQFF.